This T cell receptor beta chain was found in a study of cytomegalovirus exposure and HLA in healthy donors. Turning to this clone: Its target is unknown.

Germline lookup yields CDR1 SGDLS and CDR2 YYNGEE. With V trimmed by 4 bases and J by 5 bases, 17 bases remained unmatched. The CDR3 is 18 residues long. Regarding the study as a whole: TRBV6-2, TRBV6-3 and other indistinguishable V segments were excluded. In a later analysis, TCR association rates varied by HLA locus: DRB1 most, HLA-C fewest.

A multiplex PCR was run with 60 Vbeta primers and 13 Jbeta primers. Sequencing used immunoSEQ multiplex PCR; TCRdb keeps in-frame clones, though not all of them. Of 120,000 or so clones listed, roughly 71% are singletons. Sequenced sample: PBMCs. The TCR sequence derives from a woman aged 40 to 50 in good health and CMV-seropositive. The V gene is TRBV9, the J gene TRBJ1-1; 10 nucleotides agree with TRBD1. CDR3 DNA sequence: TGTGCCAGCAGCCCAAAAGGGGCGAGACAGGGGGCTGGAACTGAAGCTTTCTTT. Encoded protein: CASSPKGARQGAGTEAFF.